This T cell receptor (beta chain) was identified during a study of T cells after yellow fever vaccination. About the study: Fractions of low cell number were prepared using SMART-Seq v4 Ultra Low Input.

Germline V gene lookup returns CDR1 SGHTA and CDR2 FQGNSA. V lost 5 bases to trimming and J lost 1 base, with 14 bases between them. CDR3 length: 15 residues. This clonotype was detected only a few times. Its antigen is not known. In TCRdb, the 5' RACE reads were re-called with MiXCR into one record per CDR3 protein. The data show some 260,000 distinct CDR3 sequences, with about 5% seen just once and about 3.5% held by the top ten. Study findings and constraints: The secondary response peaked faster, at day 5 versus 15, but was weaker. Reappearance after the booster was observed for most primary-vaccination clones (around 96% CD4, around 90% CD8). High-abundance clonotypes from the bulk population could contaminate FACS-sorted repertoires.

The chain has TRBV7-2 and TRBJ2-5, with D uncertain. This TCR was recovered from a man aged 18 to 29 who received the YFV17D yellow fever vaccine. The sample in question was CD4+ T cells sorted from PBMCs, obtained on the day of the yellow fever booster vaccination. CDR3 sequence (DNA): TGTGCCAGCAGCACCAGACGGACCGTCCAAGAGACCCAGTACTTC. It yields the protein CASSTRRTVQETQYF.